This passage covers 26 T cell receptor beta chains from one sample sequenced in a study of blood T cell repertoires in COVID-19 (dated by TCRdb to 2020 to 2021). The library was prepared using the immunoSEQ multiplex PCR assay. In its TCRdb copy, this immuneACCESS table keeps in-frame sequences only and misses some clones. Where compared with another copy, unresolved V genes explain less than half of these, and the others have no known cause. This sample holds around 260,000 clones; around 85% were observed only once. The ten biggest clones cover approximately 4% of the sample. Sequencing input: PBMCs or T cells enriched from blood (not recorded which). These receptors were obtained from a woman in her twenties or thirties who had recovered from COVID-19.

The CDR3 loop is CASSMTLRQGNEQFF. The CDR3 bases are TGTGCCAGTAGTATGACTCTTAGACAGGGGAATGAGCAGTTCTTC. The chain couples TRBV19 to TRBJ2-1; 8 bases are shared with TRBD1. The V and J ends lost 3 bases and 7 bases, in that order; junction bases with no gene match: 8. Germline V gives CDR1 LNHDA, CDR2 SQIVND (reference sequence). CDR3 size: 15 residues.

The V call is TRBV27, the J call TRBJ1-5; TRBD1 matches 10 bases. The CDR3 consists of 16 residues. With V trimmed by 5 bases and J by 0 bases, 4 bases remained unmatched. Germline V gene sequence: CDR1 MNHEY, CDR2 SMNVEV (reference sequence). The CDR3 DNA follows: TGTGCCAGCAGTCCGACAGGGGGCTTTAGCAATCAGCCCCAGCATTTT. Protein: CASSPTGGFSNQPQHF.

The CDR3 DNA is TGTGCCAGCAGCAACTTACGGACAGCTGGCAATCAGCCCCAGCATTTT. Its protein product is CASSNLRTAGNQPQHF. The chain carries TRBV7-8 and TRBJ1-5, with D perhaps TRBD1 (6 bases). Per the germline V gene, CDR1 is SGHVS and CDR2 is FQNEAQ. CDR3 length: 16 residues. V lost 5 bases and J 2 bases, leaving 16 bases between the germline ends. Drawing the rest from reference TRBV7-8 and TRBJ1-5, the complete variable domain is GAGVSQSPRYKVAKRGQDVALRCDPISGHVSLFWYQQALGQGPEFLTYFQNEAQLDKSGLPSDRFFAERPEGSVSTLKIQRTQQEDSAVYLCASSNLRTAGNQPQHFGDGTRLSIL.

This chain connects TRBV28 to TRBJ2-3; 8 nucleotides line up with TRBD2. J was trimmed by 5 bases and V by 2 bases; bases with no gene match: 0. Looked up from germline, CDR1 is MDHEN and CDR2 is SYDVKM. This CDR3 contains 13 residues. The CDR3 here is CASSLLAGDTQYF. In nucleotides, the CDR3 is TGTGCCAGCAGTTTACTAGCGGGAGATACGCAGTATTTT.

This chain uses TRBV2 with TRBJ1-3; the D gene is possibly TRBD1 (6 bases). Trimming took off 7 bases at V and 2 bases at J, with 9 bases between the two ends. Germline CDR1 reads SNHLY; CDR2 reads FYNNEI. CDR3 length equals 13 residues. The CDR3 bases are TGTGCCAGCAAACAGGGCACTGGAAACACCATATATTTT. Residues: CASKQGTGNTIYF.

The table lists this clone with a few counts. The CDR3 DNA reads TGCAGCGTTGCAGGAAAGAGCAATCAGCCCCAGCATTTT. Its translation: CSVAGKSNQPQHF. The chain has TRBV29-1 and TRBJ1-5; D is unresolved. Deletions cut 4 bases from V and 1 base from J, with 8 bases between. The CDR3 is 13 residues long. Germline-derived CDR1 and CDR2 are SQVTM and ANQGSEA.

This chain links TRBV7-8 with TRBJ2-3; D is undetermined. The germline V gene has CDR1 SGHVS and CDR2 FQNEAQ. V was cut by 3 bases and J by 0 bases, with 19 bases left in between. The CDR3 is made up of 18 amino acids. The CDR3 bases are TGTGCCAGCAGCTTCCTCATGACTCTTCGAGCTAGCACAGATACGCAGTATTTT. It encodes CASSFLMTLRASTDTQYF.

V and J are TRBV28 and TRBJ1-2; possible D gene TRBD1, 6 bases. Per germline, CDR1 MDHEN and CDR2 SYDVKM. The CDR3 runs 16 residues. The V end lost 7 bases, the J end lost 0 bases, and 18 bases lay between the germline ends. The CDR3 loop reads CASNTDSGGANYGYTF. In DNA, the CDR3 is TGTGCCAGCAATACGGACAGTGGGGGAGCTAACTATGGCTACACCTTC.

This CDR3 is CASSQGQPTLLHEKLFF. The CDR3 DNA follows: TGTGCCAGCAGCCAAGGACAGCCGACCCTGCTTCATGAAAAACTGTTTTTT. The chain combines TRBV7-8 with TRBJ1-4; TRBD1 is a possible D gene (6 bases). The germline gives CDR1 SGHVS, CDR2 FQNEAQ. The CDR3 is 17 residues long. Trimming left V 5 bases short and J 6 bases short, with 22 bases between.

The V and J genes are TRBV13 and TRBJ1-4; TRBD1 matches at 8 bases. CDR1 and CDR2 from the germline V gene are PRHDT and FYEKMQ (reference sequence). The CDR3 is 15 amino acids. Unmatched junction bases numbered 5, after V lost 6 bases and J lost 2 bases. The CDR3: CASRRTGLTNEKLFF. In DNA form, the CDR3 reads TGTGCCAGCAGGCGGACAGGGCTGACTAATGAAAAACTGTTTTTT.

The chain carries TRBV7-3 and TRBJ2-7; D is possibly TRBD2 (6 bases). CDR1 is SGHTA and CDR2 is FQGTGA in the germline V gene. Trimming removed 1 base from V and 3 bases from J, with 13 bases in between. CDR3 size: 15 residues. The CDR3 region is CASSLIGGSDYEQYF. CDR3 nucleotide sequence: TGTGCCAGCAGCTTAATAGGAGGGTCGGACTACGAGCAGTACTTC. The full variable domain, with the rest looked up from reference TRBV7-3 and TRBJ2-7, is GAGVSQTPSNKVTEKGKYVELRCDPISGHTALYWYRQSLGQGPEFLIYFQGTGAADDSGLPNDRFFAVRPEGSVSTLKIQRTERGDSAVYLCASSLIGGSDYEQYFGPGTRLTVT.

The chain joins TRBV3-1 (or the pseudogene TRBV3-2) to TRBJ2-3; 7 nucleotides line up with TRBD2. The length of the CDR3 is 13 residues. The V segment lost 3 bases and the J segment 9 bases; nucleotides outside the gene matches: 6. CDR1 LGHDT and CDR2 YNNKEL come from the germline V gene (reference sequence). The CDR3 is CASSQGGLPTQYF. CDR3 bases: TGTGCCAGCAGCCAGGGAGGGCTCCCGACGCAGTATTTT.

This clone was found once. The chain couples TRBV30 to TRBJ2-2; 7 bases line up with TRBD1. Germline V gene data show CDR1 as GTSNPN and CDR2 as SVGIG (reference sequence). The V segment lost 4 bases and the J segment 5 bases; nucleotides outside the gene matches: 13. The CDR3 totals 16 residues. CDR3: CAWTSDWDSLTGELFF. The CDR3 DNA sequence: TGTGCCTGGACATCCGATTGGGACAGTTTAACCGGGGAGCTGTTTTTT.

CDR3 residues: CASSDGTGANQPQHF. The CDR3 nucleotides read TGTGCCAGCAGCGACGGGACAGGGGCCAATCAGCCCCAGCATTTT. The rearrangement joins TRBV9 to TRBJ1-5, with 10 bases that match TRBD1. There are 15 residues in the CDR3. J lost 3 bases, V lost 3 bases, and 3 bases had no gene match. Looked up from germline, CDR1 is SGDLS and CDR2 is YYNGEE.

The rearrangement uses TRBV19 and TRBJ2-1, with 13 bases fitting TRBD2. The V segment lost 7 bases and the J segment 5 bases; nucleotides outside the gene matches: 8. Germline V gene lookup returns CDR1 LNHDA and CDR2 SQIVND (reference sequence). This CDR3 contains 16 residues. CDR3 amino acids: CASKVGTSGTNNEQFF. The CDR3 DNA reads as TGTGCCAGTAAAGTTGGGACTAGCGGGACTAACAATGAGCAGTTCTTC.

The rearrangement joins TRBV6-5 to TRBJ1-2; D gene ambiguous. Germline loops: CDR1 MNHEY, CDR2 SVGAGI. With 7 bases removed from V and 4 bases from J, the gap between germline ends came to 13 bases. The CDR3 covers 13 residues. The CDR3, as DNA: TGTGCCAGCACGACATCAAGATTCTATGGCTACACCTTC. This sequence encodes CASTTSRFYGYTF.

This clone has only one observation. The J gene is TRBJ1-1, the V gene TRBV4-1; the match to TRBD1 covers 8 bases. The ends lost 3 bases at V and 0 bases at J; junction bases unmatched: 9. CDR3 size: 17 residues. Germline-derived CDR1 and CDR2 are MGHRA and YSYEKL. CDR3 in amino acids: CASSHFPRTGMNTEAFF. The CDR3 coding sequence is TGCGCCAGCAGCCACTTCCCCCGGACAGGGATGAACACTGAAGCTTTCTTT.

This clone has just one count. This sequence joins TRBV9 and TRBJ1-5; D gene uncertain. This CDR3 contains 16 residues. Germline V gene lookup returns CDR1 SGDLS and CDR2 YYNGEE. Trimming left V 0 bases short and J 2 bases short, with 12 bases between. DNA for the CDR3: TGTGCCAGCAGCGTAGGGGAGGGCCGGGGCAATCAGCCCCAGCATTTT. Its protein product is CASSVGEGRGNQPQHF.

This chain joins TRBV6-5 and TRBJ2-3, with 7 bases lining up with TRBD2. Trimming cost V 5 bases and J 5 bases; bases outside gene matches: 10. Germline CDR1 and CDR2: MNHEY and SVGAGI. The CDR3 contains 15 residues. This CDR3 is CASSPPRGSIDTQYF. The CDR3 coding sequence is TGTGCCAGCAGTCCACCCCGCGGGAGTATAGATACGCAGTATTTT.

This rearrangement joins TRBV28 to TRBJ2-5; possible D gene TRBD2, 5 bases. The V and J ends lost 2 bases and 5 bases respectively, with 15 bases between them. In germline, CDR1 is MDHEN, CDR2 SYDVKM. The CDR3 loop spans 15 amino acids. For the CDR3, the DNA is TGTGCCAGCAGTTTACCCGCGCTAACGGGGGAGACCCAGTACTTC. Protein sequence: CASSLPALTGETQYF.

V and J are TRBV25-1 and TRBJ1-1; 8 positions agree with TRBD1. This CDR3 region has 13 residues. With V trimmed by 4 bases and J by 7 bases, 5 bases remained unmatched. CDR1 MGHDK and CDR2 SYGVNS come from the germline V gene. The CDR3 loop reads CASSARGLGEAFF. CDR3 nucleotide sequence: TGTGCCAGCAGTGCCAGGGGGCTTGGTGAAGCTTTCTTT.

DNA of the CDR3: TGCGCCAGCAGCCCCTCTCGGAGCACAGATACGCAGTATTTT. Translated, it gives CASSPSRSTDTQYF. The chain links TRBV10-2 to TRBJ2-3; D is unresolved. This CDR3 has 14 amino acids. Germline loops: CDR1 WSHSY, CDR2 SAAADI. The V end lost 6 bases, the J end lost 0 bases, and 10 bases lay between the germline ends.

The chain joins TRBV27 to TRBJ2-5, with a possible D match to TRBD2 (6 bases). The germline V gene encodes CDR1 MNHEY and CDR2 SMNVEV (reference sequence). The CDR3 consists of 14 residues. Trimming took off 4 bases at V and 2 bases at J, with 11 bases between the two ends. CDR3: CASSSHGGQETQYF. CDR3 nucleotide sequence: TGTGCCAGCAGTTCACACGGGGGTCAAGAGACCCAGTACTTC.

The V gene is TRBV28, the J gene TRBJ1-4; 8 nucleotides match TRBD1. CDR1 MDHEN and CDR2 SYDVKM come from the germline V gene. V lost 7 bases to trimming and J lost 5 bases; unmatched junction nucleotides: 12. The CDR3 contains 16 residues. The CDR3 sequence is CASKAGGLVWNEKLFF. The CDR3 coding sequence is TGTGCCAGCAAGGCAGGGGGCTTGGTTTGGAATGAAAAACTGTTTTTT.

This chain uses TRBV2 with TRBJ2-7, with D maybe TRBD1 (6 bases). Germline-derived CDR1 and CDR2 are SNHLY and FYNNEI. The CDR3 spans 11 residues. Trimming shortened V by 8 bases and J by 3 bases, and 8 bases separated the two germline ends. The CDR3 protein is CASLRGYEQYF. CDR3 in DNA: TGTGCCAGCCTCAGGGGCTACGAGCAGTACTTC.

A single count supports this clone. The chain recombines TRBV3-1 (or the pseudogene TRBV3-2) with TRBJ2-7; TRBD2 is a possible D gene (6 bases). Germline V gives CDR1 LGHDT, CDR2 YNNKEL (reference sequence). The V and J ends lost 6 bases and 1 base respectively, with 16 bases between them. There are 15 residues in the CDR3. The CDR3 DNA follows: TGTGCCAGCAGTCGGGGAGGTGGGGGATCCTACGAGCAGTACTTC. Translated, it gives CASSRGGGGSYEQYF.